This T cell receptor beta chain was recovered during a study of blood T cell repertoires in COVID-19. Overall study: Sites in the United States, Italy and Spain provided acute and convalescent COVID-19 samples. Sources were T cells, B-cell-depleted T cells, or PBMCs; the material itself was cDNA or gDNA.

The authors' processing: Cell counts per sample came from amplifying reference gene primers. The protocol was immunoSEQ multiplex PCR, while the TCRdb copy is restricted to in-frame clones and leaves out a portion. V and J calls and clone size are as listed in that table; D and trimming were resolved from the DNA. The sample holds roughly 300,000 clones, approximately 88% seen once. The CDR3 contains 17 residues. This TCR was recovered from a man between 18 and 29 years old with active or convalescent COVID-19. V and J are TRBV21-1 and TRBJ2-1; the listed D gene, TRBD2, was not tested against the DNA. TRBV21-1 is given as a pseudogene. Sequences were obtained from peripheral blood. CDR3 region: CASSYPGGVRSYNEQFF. The CDR3 DNA follows: TGTGCCAGCAGCTATCCGGGGGGGGTCCGGTCCTACAATGAGCAGTTCTTC.